This entry concerns a single T cell receptor (beta chain). Its antigen is unknown. The sample belongs to a study of shared clonotypes between healthy human individuals. Turning to the study itself: Donor composition was two women and a few men, aged 18 to 49. Study-wide points: Read depth was anticipated to influence clonotype sharing among donors.

V was clipped by 5 bases and J by 2 bases; unmatched bases: 6. Germline lookup yields CDR1 MNHNS and CDR2 SASEGT. This CDR3 has 14 residues. Repertoires were generated with immunoSEQ multiplex PCR, while TCRdb's copy carries only in-frame clones and drops some. Of roughly 2.5 million clones in the sample, about 92% are singletons; the top ten hold around 0.14%. The sequencing input was naive CD4+ T cells sorted from blood. The subset: CD45RA+ positively selected. This clonotype originated in a man younger than 35 in good health. The chain combines TRBV6-1 with TRBJ2-7; 7 bases are a match to TRBD1. The DNA for the CDR3 is TGTGCCAGCAGTATCCCGGGACAGCCCTACGAGCAGTACTTC. Translating gives CASSIPGQPYEQYF.